The TCR beta chain described here comes from a study of cytomegalovirus exposure and HLA in healthy donors. This clone was seen only a few times. Its antigen remains unidentified. General observations from the study: Cytomegalovirus-associated status was assigned to 164 TCR beta chains. A later analysis associated some 16,000 TCR beta sequences with HLA alleles at a 0.05 false discovery rate. Across HLA loci, a later analysis found differing TCR association rates, with DRB1 most and HLA-C fewest. HLA restriction was apparent for most CMV-associated TCR beta chains in a later analysis.

The length of the CDR3 is 17 residues. The J segment lost 1 base and the V segment lost 3 bases, leaving 8 bases of the junction unmatched. In germline, CDR1 is SNHLY, CDR2 FYNNEI. The PCR contained 60 Vbeta and 13 Jbeta primers. The assay was immunoSEQ multiplex PCR, and TCRdb's table has in-frame clones only and misses some. The sample holds approximately 82,000 clones, 10% seen once. The chain carries TRBV2 and TRBJ2-3; 9 nucleotides agree with TRBD2. Sequencing was done on a sample of PBMCs. This TCR was sampled from a man between 60 and 75 years old in good health and CMV-seropositive. The CDR3 DNA reads TGTGCCAGCAGTGACGGGAAGGCGGGGGGGCGCACAGATACGCAGTATTTT. Translation gives CASSDGKAGGRTDTQYF.